This T cell receptor (beta chain) was obtained from a study of identical twins. Germline V gene sequence: CDR1 MGHDK, CDR2 SYGVNS. J gave up 4 bases and V 4 bases, and 4 bases lay outside the gene matches. The CDR3 has 14 amino acids. Unique molecular identifiers were present on cDNA, and template switching added a universal primer site. TCRdb re-analysed the 5' RACE reads in MiXCR, keeping a single row per CDR3 protein. The sample has a few hundred thousand distinct CDR3 sequences; 8.5% to 10% are singletons. Regarding the study as a whole: In drawing conclusions, the study used cross-sectional statistical analysis and did not follow the same donors.

As to this clonotype: As yet, its antigen is unknown.

Input material: naive T cells sorted from blood. The rearrangement uses TRBV25-1 and TRBJ2-5; 9 nucleotides line up with TRBD1. This clonotype was obtained from a woman between 45 and 60 years old in good health. The CDR3 loop is CASSGEDRGETQYF. In DNA form, the CDR3 reads TGTGCCAGCAGTGGGGAGGACAGGGGAGAGACCCAGTACTTC.